The clone carrying this T cell receptor beta chain occurred a few times. The antigen is undetermined. This record belongs to a study of molecular identifiers for immune sequencing clone quantification. Study-level findings and limits: With a barcode shared among identical TCR molecules, highly expanded clone sizes could be underestimated. Clones above 20 RNA copies contained over 97% of effector molecules but under 1% of naive ones.

Making the bulk TCR libraries relied on previously described methods and listed TCR primers. A single record per CDR3 protein comes from TCRdb applying MiXCR to the PCR reads. Of some 97,000 distinct CDR3 sequences in the sample, roughly a third are singletons; the top ten hold approximately 4%. Investigators produced naive CD8 libraries from 20,000 to 1,000,000 sorted cells, drawing on 10%, 30% or 50% RNA. The sample consisted of naive CD8+ T cells from blood, with Jurkat cell RNA spiked in. Subset noted: FACS-sorted CD8+CD4-CCR7+CD45RA+ naive T cells. This receptor was identified in a human donor in good health. Some libraries in this study had Jurkat cell RNA spiked in.

The CDR3 is CASSSTGDRAYEQYF. The CDR3 DNA reads TGTGCCAGCAGTTCGACAGGGGATAGGGCCTACGAGCAGTACTTC. This chain connects TRBV27 to TRBJ2-7; TRBD1 matches 8 bases. Germline CDR1 and CDR2: MNHEY and SMNVEV (reference sequence). The CDR3 spans 15 residues. Losses at the gene ends were 4 bases for V and 2 bases for J; bases not matched to a gene: 7.